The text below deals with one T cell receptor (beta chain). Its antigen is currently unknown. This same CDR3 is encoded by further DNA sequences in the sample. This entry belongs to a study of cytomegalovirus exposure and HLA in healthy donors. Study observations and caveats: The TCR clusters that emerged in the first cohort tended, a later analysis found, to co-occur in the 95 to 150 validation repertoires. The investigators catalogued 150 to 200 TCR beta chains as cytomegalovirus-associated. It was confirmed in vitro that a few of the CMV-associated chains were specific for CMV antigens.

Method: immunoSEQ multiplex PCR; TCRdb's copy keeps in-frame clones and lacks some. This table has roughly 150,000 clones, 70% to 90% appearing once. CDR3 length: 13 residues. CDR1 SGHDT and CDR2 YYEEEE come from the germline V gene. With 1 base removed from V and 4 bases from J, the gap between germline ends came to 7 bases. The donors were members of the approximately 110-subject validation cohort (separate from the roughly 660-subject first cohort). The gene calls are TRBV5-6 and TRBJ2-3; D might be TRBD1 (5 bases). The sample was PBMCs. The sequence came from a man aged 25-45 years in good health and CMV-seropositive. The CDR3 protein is CASSLQGADTQYF. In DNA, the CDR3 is TGTGCCAGCAGCTTGCAAGGGGCAGATACGCAGTATTTT.